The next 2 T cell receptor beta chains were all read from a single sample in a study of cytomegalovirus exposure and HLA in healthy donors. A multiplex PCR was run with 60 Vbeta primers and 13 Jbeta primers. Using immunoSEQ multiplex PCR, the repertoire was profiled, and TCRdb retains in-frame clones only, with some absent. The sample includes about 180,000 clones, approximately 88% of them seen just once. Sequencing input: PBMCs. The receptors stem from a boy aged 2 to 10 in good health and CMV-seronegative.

The CDR3 DNA follows: TGCGCCAGCAGCCAAGGCGCCTCCTACGAGCAGTACTTC. Translation: CASSQGASYEQYF. The chain is built from TRBV4-3 and TRBJ2-7; D not certain. The CDR3 is 13 residues long. V gave up 1 base and J gave up 0 bases, with 4 bases separating them. Germline V gene sequence: CDR1 LGHNA, CDR2 YSLEER.

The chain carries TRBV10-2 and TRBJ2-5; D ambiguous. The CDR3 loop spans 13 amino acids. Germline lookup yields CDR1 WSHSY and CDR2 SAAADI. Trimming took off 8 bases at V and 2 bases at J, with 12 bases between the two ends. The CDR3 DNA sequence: TGCGCCAGCCGCGCGGCGGCACAAGAGACCCAGTACTTC. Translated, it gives CASRAAAQETQYF.